This T cell receptor beta chain was retrieved from a study of PD-1 blockade in mismatch repair-deficient tumors (dated by TCRdb to about 2017). Study-level background: Between September 2013 and 2016, approximately 90 consecutive patients with about 11 mismatch repair-deficient cancer types, all previously treated and progressing, were enrolled in the trial. Tumor-associated T cell clones in the peripheral blood of patients responding to PD-1 blockade were tracked using deep sequencing of TCR CDR3 regions.

Study-wide conclusions, independent of this receptor: Clones residing in the tumor, which were often undetectable in blood before treatment, expanded quickly after pembrolizumab and then contracted, generally before radiologic responses.

Note on this clone: The antigen this receptor binds is unknown. Per-nucleotide qualities are absent, and no much larger clonotype sits a single base away.

The germline V gene (reference sequence) supplies CDR1 LNHDA and CDR2 SQIVND. Here V drops 3 bases and J drops 7 bases, and the junction holds 9 bases not matched to any gene. Inclusive of the bounding cysteine and phenylalanine, the CDR3 is 15 residues long. The retained sequence is limited to the CDR3, 45 bases, with the frame set at the first base. The library was made by the immunoSEQ multiplex PCR assay. Held by TCRdb, this immuneACCESS table contains in-frame sequences only and omits some clones. Under half of the omission traces to an unresolved V gene where checked; the cause of the rest is unknown. The sample table contains tens of thousands of clones; only one count was recorded for around 88% of them. Approximately 15% of the sample is in the top ten clones. Mismatch repair deficiency was established in every enrolled patient by polymerase chain reaction or immunohistochemistry. TCR sequencing was performed for a few patients who responded to pembrolizumab therapy. In the phase II trial, pembrolizumab PD-1 blockade was tested prospectively in advanced mismatch repair-deficient cancers, no matter which tissue of origin the cancers came from. Peripheral blood T cell samples were serially collected before and at multiple times after PD-1 blockade was started. Blood sampling time points were reported as weeks after the first dose of pembrolizumab.

The receptor was isolated from an adult with mismatch repair-deficient cancer. The chain uses TRBV19 and TRBJ2-1, and 7 junctional nucleotides match TRBD2. The sequenced sample was peripheral blood, obtained 52 weeks after starting pembrolizumab. For the CDR3, the sequence is CASSIILAALNEQFF. The nucleotide sequence reads as follows: TGTGCCAGTAGTATTATCCTAGCGGCTCTGAATGAGCAGTTCTTC.